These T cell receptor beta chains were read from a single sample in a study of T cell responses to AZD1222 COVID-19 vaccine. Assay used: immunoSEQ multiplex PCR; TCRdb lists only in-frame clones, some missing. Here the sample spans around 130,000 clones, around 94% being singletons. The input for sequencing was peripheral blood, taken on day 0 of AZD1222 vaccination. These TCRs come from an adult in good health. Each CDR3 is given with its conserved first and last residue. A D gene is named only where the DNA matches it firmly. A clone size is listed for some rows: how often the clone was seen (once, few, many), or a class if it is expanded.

CDR3 protein: CAWSVKREDRYEQYF
CDR3 DNA: TGTGCCTGGAGTGTAAAACGGGAGGACCGATACGAGCAGTACTTC
V gene: TRBV30
D gene: TRBD2
clone size: .
J gene: TRBJ2-7

CDR3 protein: CAWSSSTDTQYF
CDR3 DNA: TGTGCCTGGAGTAGTAGCACAGATACGCAGTATTTT
V gene: TRBV30
D gene: .
clone size: .
J gene: TRBJ2-3

CDR3 protein: CASSVGVVNEQFF
CDR3 DNA: TGTGCCAGCAGCGTAGGCGTGGTCAATGAGCAGTTCTTC
V gene: TRBV9
D gene: .
clone size: .
J gene: TRBJ2-1

CDR3 protein: CASSEAFSLSEAFF
CDR3 DNA: TGTGCCAGCAGTGAAGCGTTTTCCCTCTCTGAAGCTTTCTTT
V gene: TRBV6-1
D gene: .
clone size: .
J gene: TRBJ1-1

CDR3 protein: CATSDPNYGYTF
CDR3 DNA: TGTGCCACCAGTGATCCTAACTATGGCTACACCTTC
V gene: TRBV24-1
D gene: .
clone size: .
J gene: TRBJ1-2

CDR3 protein: CASRYSTGYEQYF
CDR3 DNA: TGTGCCAGCAGGTACAGCACAGGTTACGAGCAGTACTTC
V gene: TRBV5-5
D gene: .
clone size: .
J gene: TRBJ2-7

CDR3 protein: CASSLGSGQGKREQYF
CDR3 DNA: TGCGCCAGCAGCTTGGGGTCTGGACAGGGGAAGCGCGAGCAGTACTTC
V gene: TRBV5-1
D gene: TRBD1
clone size: .
J gene: TRBJ2-7

CDR3 protein: CASSYSNSNQPQHF
CDR3 DNA: TGTGCCAGCAGTTACAGCAATAGCAATCAGCCCCAGCATTTT
V gene: TRBV6-5
D gene: .
clone size: .
J gene: TRBJ1-5

CDR3 protein: CASSYVRDSYNEQFF
CDR3 DNA: TGTGCCAGCAGTTACGTACGGGACTCCTACAATGAGCAGTTCTTC
V gene: TRBV6-6
D gene: .
clone size: .
J gene: TRBJ2-1

CDR3 protein: CASSLDFGTHLGEKLFF
CDR3 DNA: TGTGCCAGCAGCTTAGATTTTGGGACCCACCTGGGGGAAAAACTGTTTTTT
V gene: TRBV11-2
D gene: .
clone size: .
J gene: TRBJ1-4

CDR3 protein: CASSLLSGSKKEQYF
CDR3 DNA: TGTGCCAGCAGCCTCCTGAGCGGGAGTAAAAAAGAGCAGTACTTC
V gene: TRBV11-2
D gene: TRBD2
clone size: .
J gene: TRBJ2-7

CDR3 protein: CASTGQGARNEQFF
CDR3 DNA: TGCGCCAGCACAGGACAGGGGGCGAGGAATGAGCAGTTCTTC
V gene: TRBV5-1
D gene: TRBD1
clone size: .
J gene: TRBJ2-1

CDR3 protein: CASSPLLRPGGNEQFF
CDR3 DNA: TGTGCCAGCAGTCCCCTTTTGCGGCCAGGCGGGAATGAGCAGTTCTTC
V gene: TRBV27
D gene: .
clone size: once
J gene: TRBJ2-1

CDR3 protein: CASSLAGTGNEQFF
CDR3 DNA: TGTGCCAGCAGCTTAGCCGGGACAGGGAATGAGCAGTTCTTC
V gene: TRBV7-7
D gene: TRBD1
clone size: .
J gene: TRBJ2-1

CDR3 protein: CASSYSGQANYGYTF
CDR3 DNA: TGTGCCAGCAGTTACTCAGGGCAAGCTAACTATGGCTACACCTTC
V gene: TRBV6-6
D gene: .
clone size: .
J gene: TRBJ1-2

CDR3 protein: CSVVTGTNSPLHF
CDR3 DNA: TGCAGCGTTGTGACAGGAACTAATTCACCCCTCCACTTT
V gene: TRBV29-1
D gene: .
clone size: .
J gene: TRBJ1-6

CDR3 protein: CASGGQDGGTEAFF
CDR3 DNA: TGCGCCAGCGGAGGGCAGGATGGGGGCACTGAAGCTTTCTTT
V gene: TRBV5-1
D gene: .
clone size: once
J gene: TRBJ1-1

CDR3 protein: CASSLQGTGNQPQHF
CDR3 DNA: TGTGCCAGTAGCCTGCAGGGAACGGGCAATCAGCCCCAGCATTTT
V gene: TRBV19
D gene: .
clone size: few
J gene: TRBJ1-5